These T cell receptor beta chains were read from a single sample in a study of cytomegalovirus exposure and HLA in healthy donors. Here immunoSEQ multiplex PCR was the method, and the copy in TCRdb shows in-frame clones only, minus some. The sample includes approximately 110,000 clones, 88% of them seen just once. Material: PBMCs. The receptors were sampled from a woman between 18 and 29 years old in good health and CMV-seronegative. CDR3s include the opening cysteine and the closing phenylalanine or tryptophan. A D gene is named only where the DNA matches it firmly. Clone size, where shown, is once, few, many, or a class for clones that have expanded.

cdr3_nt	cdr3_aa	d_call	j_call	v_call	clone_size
TGTGCCAGCAAGCGGGACGGTAATGAAAAACTGTTTTTT	CASKRDGNEKLFF	-	TRBJ1-4	TRBV6-6	-
TGTGCCAGCAGTGAACATCTTTCGGGACTAGCGGGACTCACCGGGGAGCTGTTTTTT	CASSEHLSGLAGLTGELFF	TRBD2	TRBJ2-2	TRBV6-1	-
TGCGCCAGCAGCCTCGAAGCGGGGCGGGAGACCCAGTACTTC	CASSLEAGRETQYF	TRBD2	TRBJ2-5	TRBV4-1	-
TGCGCCAGCAGCTTGGTACTAACAGGCGAAGCTTTCTTT	CASSLVLTGEAFF	-	TRBJ1-1	TRBV5-1	-
TGTGCCAGCAGCTTTGGGGGACAGGGGAACTATGGCTACACCTTC	CASSFGGQGNYGYTF	TRBD1	TRBJ1-2	TRBV5-5	-
TGTGCCAGCAGTTTAGGGGCAGGGGGTCAGCCCCAGCATTTT	CASSLGAGGQPQHF	TRBD1	TRBJ1-5	TRBV27	-
TGTGCCAGCAGTCGGGGGGCCGGGGAGCTGTTTTTT	CASSRGAGELFF	TRBD2	TRBJ2-2	TRBV6-6	-
TGTGCCAGCAGCCAAGTGGCGAACACTGAAGCTTTCTTT	CASSQVANTEAFF	-	TRBJ1-1	TRBV14	-
TGTGCCAGCAGCCTAGGGGACAGGGGGTGGGGCGAGCAGTACTTC	CASSLGDRGWGEQYF	TRBD1	TRBJ2-7	TRBV6-6	few
TGTGCCAGCTCGCCGGGACTCACTAAGGGGGAGACCCAGTACTTC	CASSPGLTKGETQYF	-	TRBJ2-5	TRBV18	-
TGTGCCAGTAGTATAGATCCCAATCAGTATAGCAATCAGCCCCAGCATTTT	CASSIDPNQYSNQPQHF	-	TRBJ1-5	TRBV19	-
TGTGCCAGCGGGTCCCGGACAAACACCGGGGAGCTGTTTTTT	CASGSRTNTGELFF	-	TRBJ2-2	TRBV9	-
TGTGCCAGCTCACCAGATCGGGGACTAGCCACACCCTACAATGAGCAGTTCTTC	CASSPDRGLATPYNEQFF	TRBD2	TRBJ2-1	TRBV18	-
TGTGCCAGCAGCTGGACGGGACAGCTCAATCAGCCCCAGCATTTT	CASSWTGQLNQPQHF	TRBD1	TRBJ1-5	TRBV5-8	-
TGTGCCAGCAGCGCGGCGAACACCGGGGAGCTGTTTTTT	CASSAANTGELFF	-	TRBJ2-2	TRBV7-7	-
TGTGCCAGCGGGACAGGGCGCACTGAAGCTTTCTTT	CASGTGRTEAFF	TRBD1	TRBJ1-1	TRBV7-3	-